This T cell receptor beta chain was sequenced for a study of blood T cell repertoires in COVID-19. Profiling relied on immunoSEQ multiplex PCR, and the TCRdb table lists in-frame clones only, not all of them. The sample consists of roughly 41,000 clones, approximately 85% of them appearing once. V lost 1 base to trimming and J lost 4 bases; unmatched junction nucleotides: 4. Germline V lookup: CDR1 MNHNS, CDR2 SASEGT. This CDR3 has 15 amino acids. The source of this sequence is a human donor in a cohort sampled during active COVID-19. The donor label of this sample is uncertain. The chain uses TRBV6-1 and TRBJ2-7, with TRBD1 matching over 10 bases. Sample: peripheral blood. The CDR3 bases are TGTGCCAGCAGTGAAGGGGACAGGGGATGGTACGAGCAGTACTTC. It codes for CASSEGDRGWYEQYF.